The clone carrying this TCR beta chain was found many times. These data belong to a study of molecular identifiers for immune sequencing clone quantification. This CDR3 comprises 13 residues. V shed 3 bases and J shed 1 base, with 6 bases lying between them. The germline V gene encodes CDR1 MGHRA and CDR2 YSYEKL. TCRdb reprocessed the PCR reads with MiXCR, giving one entry per CDR3 protein. The sample holds 300,000 to 400,000 distinct CDR3 sequences, 20% to 25% seen once. Sample: naive CD8+ T cells from blood, with Jurkat cell RNA spiked in. Subset specified: FACS-sorted CD8+CD4-CCR7+CD45RA+ naive T cells. V and J are TRBV4-1 and TRBJ1-1; D perhaps matches TRBD1 (5 bases). The clonotype comes from a human donor in good health. Some libraries in this study had Jurkat cell RNA spiked in. The CDR3 is CASSQDTNTEAFF. In DNA, the CDR3 is TGCGCCAGCAGCCAGGACACGAACACTGAAGCTTTCTTT.